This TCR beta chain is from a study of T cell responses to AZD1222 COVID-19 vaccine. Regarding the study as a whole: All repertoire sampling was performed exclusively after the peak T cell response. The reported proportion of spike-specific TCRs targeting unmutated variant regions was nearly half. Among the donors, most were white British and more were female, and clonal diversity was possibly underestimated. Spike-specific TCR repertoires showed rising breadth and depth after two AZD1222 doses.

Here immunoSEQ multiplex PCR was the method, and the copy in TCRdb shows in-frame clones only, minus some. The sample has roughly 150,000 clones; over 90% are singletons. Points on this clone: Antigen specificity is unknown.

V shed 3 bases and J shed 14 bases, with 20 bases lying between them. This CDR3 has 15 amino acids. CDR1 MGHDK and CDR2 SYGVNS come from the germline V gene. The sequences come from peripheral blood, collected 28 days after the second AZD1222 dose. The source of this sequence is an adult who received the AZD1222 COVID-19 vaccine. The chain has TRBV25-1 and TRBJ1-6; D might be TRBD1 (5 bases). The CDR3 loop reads CASSDSRDGYRALHF. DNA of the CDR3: TGTGCCAGCAGTGATTCTAGGGACGGCTATAGGGCCCTCCACTTT. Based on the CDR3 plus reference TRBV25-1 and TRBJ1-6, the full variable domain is EADIYQTPRYLVIGTGKKITLECSQTMGHDKMYWYQQDPGMELHLIHYSYGVNSTEKGDLSSESTVSRIRTEHFPLTLESARPSHTSQYLCASSDSRDGYRALHFGNGTRLTVT.